Listed here are 13 T cell receptor beta chains from one sample, sequenced in a study of cytomegalovirus exposure and HLA in healthy donors. PCR involved 60 Vbeta and 13 Jbeta primers. Repertoires were generated with immunoSEQ multiplex PCR, while TCRdb's copy carries only in-frame clones and drops some. This table has over 65,000 clones, roughly 75% appearing once. The sequencing sample was made of PBMCs. The receptors stem from a woman in her twenties or thirties in good health and CMV-seropositive.

The V and J genes are TRBV7-6 and TRBJ2-3; D is possibly TRBD1 (6 bases). V lost 2 bases and J lost 1, with 16 bases in between. Per germline, CDR1 SGHVS and CDR2 FNYEAQ. The CDR3 sequence is 17 residues long. In nucleotides, the CDR3 is TGTGCCAGCAGCTTAATGATGACAGGTCCGCGCACAGATACGCAGTATTTT. This translates into CASSLMMTGPRTDTQYF.

V gene TRBV5-1 combines with J gene TRBJ2-1; D perhaps matches TRBD2 (6 bases). Looked up from germline, CDR1 is SGHRS and CDR2 is YFSETQ. Trimming cost V 0 bases and J 6 bases, with 13 bases left between them. The CDR3 runs to 15 residues. The CDR3 is CASSLDGREGNEQFF. The CDR3 DNA reads as TGCGCCAGCAGCTTGGACGGGCGGGAAGGCAATGAGCAGTTCTTC.

V is TRBV2 and J is TRBJ1-2; D is unresolved. This CDR3 comprises 12 residues. V was trimmed by 5 bases and J by 8 bases, leaving 12 bases between them. Germline CDR1 and CDR2: SNHLY and FYNNEI. CDR3 sequence reads: CASSQMEGGYTF. The DNA for the CDR3 is TGTGCCAGCAGTCAAATGGAGGGCGGCTACACCTTC. The full variable domain, completed using reference TRBV2 and TRBJ1-2, is EPEVTQTPSHQVTQMGQEVILRCVPISNHLYFYWYRQILGQKVEFLVSFYNNEISEKSEIFDDQFSVERPDGSNFTLKIRSTKLEDSAMYFCASSQMEGGYTFGSGTRLTVV.

The chain recombines TRBV9 with TRBJ2-5, with TRBD2 identical over 10 bases. The CDR3 contains 15 residues. V shed 0 bases, J shed 4 bases, and the junction held 3 bases outside the gene matches. CDR1 SGDLS and CDR2 YYNGEE come from the germline V gene. The CDR3 bases are TGTGCCAGCAGCGTAGTTGGGACTAGCGCAGAGACCCAGTACTTC. It codes for CASSVVGTSAETQYF.

This rearrangement joins TRBV9 to TRBJ1-4; D remains ambiguous. The CDR3 totals 15 residues. The germline V gene has CDR1 SGDLS and CDR2 YYNGEE. Trimming removed 0 bases at V and 5 bases at J, with 11 bases between. The CDR3 protein is CASSVGAGLNEKLFF. The CDR3 DNA sequence: TGTGCCAGCAGCGTAGGGGCAGGACTGAATGAAAAACTGTTTTTT.

The rearrangement uses TRBV19 and TRBJ1-1, with a weak D call TRBD1 (6 bases). V lost 11 bases to trimming and J lost 4 bases, with 17 bases between them. This CDR3 comprises 13 residues. The germline CDR1 and CDR2 sequences are LNHDA and SQIVND (reference sequence). In DNA, the CDR3 is TGTGCCGCGAAGGGGGATGTAAGCACTGAAGCTTTCTTT. Protein: CAAKGDVSTEAFF.

The chain links TRBV30 to TRBJ1-6, with D maybe TRBD1 (5 bases). The CDR3 is made up of 15 amino acids. Germline V gives CDR1 GTSNPN, CDR2 SVGIG (reference sequence). V gave up 0 bases and J gave up 8 bases, with 14 bases separating them. CDR3 DNA sequence: TGTGCCTGGAGTGTATCCCGCAGGGTTGATTCACCCCTCCACTTT. Encoded protein: CAWSVSRRVDSPLHF. The full variable domain, its missing parts supplied by reference TRBV30 and TRBJ1-6, is SQTIHQWPATLVQPVGSPLSLECTVEGTSNPNLYWYRQAAGRGLQLLFYSVGIGQISSEVPQNLSASRPQDRQFILSSKKLLLSDSGFYLCAWSVSRRVDSPLHFGNGTRLTVT.

This chain connects TRBV7-3 to TRBJ2-1; D possibly corresponds to TRBD1 (6 bases). Germline V gives CDR1 SGHTA, CDR2 FQGTGA. The CDR3 covers 13 residues. Trimming took off 3 bases at V and 6 bases at J, with 9 bases between the two ends. CDR3 in DNA: TGTGCCAGCAGCTTCGACAGGATCAATGAGCAGTTCTTC. The encoded protein is CASSFDRINEQFF.

The gene calls are TRBV18 and TRBJ2-7; TRBD1 matches 7 bases. With V trimmed by 3 bases and J by 0 bases, 8 bases remained unmatched. This CDR3 has 16 residues. Germline CDR1 is KGHSH and CDR2 is LQKENI. The CDR3: CASSPNRGMSSYEQYF. CDR3 DNA: TGTGCCAGCTCACCGAACAGGGGCATGAGCTCCTACGAGCAGTACTTC.

This clone occurred a few times. The chain joins TRBV7-9 to TRBJ1-2; D is possibly TRBD1 (6 bases). Germline V gene data show CDR1 as SEHNR and CDR2 as FQNEAQ (reference sequence). CDR3 length: 14 residues. V was trimmed by 5 bases and J by 5 bases, leaving 15 bases between them. The CDR3 loop reads CASSRITGSYGYTF. The CDR3 bases are TGTGCCAGCAGCCGCATTACAGGGAGTTATGGCTACACCTTC.

The V and J genes are TRBV5-6 and TRBJ2-7, with 10 positions matching TRBD1. Germline V lookup: CDR1 SGHDT, CDR2 YYEEEE. The CDR3 runs 14 residues. Germline trimming cut 4 bases from V and 3 bases from J; bases unmatched to any gene: 4. CDR3 bases: TGTGCCAGCAGCAGGGACAGGGGATACTACGAGCAGTACTTC. It specifies CASSRDRGYYEQYF.

This clone was found a few times. The CDR3 bases are TGCGCCAGCAGCTTGGACGGGGGCGGGGGTGAAGCTTTCTTT. It is translated as CASSLDGGGGEAFF. The chain has TRBV5-1 and TRBJ1-1; weak D call: TRBD1 (6 bases). V lost 0 bases and J lost 7, with 13 bases in between. This CDR3 has 14 residues. Germline values: CDR1 SGHRS, CDR2 YFSETQ.

This clone was seen only a few times. The J gene is TRBJ2-2, the V gene TRBV7-7, with D possibly being TRBD2 (6 bases). CDR1 and CDR2 (germline): SSHAT, FNYEAQ (reference sequence). This CDR3 region has 14 residues. CDR3: CASRADYSTGELFF. The CDR3 nucleotides are TGTGCTAGCCGCGCGGACTACTCTACCGGGGAGCTGTTTTTT.